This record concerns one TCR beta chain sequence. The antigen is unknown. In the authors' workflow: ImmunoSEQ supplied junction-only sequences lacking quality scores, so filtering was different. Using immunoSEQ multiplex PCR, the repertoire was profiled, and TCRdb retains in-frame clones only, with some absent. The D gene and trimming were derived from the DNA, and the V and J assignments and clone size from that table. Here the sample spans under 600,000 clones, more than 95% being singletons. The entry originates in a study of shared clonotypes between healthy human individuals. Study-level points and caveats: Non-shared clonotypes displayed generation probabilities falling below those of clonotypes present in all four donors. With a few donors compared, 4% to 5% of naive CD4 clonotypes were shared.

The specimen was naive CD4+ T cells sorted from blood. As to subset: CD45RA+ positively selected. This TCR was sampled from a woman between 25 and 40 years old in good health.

CDR3 in DNA: TGTGCCAGCAGACTAACTCCGACTAGCGGGAGTATAGAGCAGTACTTC. It specifies CASRLTPTSGSIEQYF. This chain links TRBV27 with TRBJ2-7; TRBD2 agrees at 12 bases. This CDR3 has 16 amino acids. CDR1 and CDR2 from the germline V gene are MNHEY and SMNVEV (reference sequence). J gave up 7 bases and V 6 bases, and 13 bases lay outside the gene matches.